Below, 30 T cell receptor beta chains from the same sample are listed, as sequenced in a study of identical twins. TCRdb processed the 5' RACE reads anew with MiXCR; each CDR3 protein has one entry. The sample has 700,000 or so distinct CDR3 sequences, 21% seen once. The same data also contributed to another study, on T cells expressing NK-cell markers.

Sequencing was carried out using PBMCs. These receptors all stem from a woman younger than 35 in good health.

The chain links TRBV20-1 to TRBJ2-7; D is perhaps TRBD2 (5 bases). This CDR3 comprises 15 residues. Germline V lookup: CDR1 DFQATT, CDR2 SNEGSKA (reference sequence). The V gene lost 4 bases and the J gene lost 2 bases, with 18 bases spanning the gap. The CDR3 is CSATPSSGAPYEQYF. CDR3 DNA sequence: TGCAGTGCTACCCCCTCCAGCGGAGCCCCCTACGAGCAGTACTTC.

The table lists this clonotype with a few counts. The chain uses TRBV7-2 and TRBJ2-1, with TRBD1 matching 9 bases. In germline, CDR1 is SGHTA, CDR2 FQGNSA. This CDR3 has 14 amino acids. J was trimmed by 12 bases and V by 5 bases; bases with no gene match: 11. The CDR3 coding sequence is TGTGCCAGCAGCCCCGACAGGGGGGCCCACGGGCAGTTCTTC. This gives the protein CASSPDRGAHGQFF.

In its sample, this clonotype was seen a few times. The chain recombines TRBV7-2 with TRBJ2-7, with 10 bases fitting TRBD2. The CDR3 covers 17 residues. Germline V gene sequence: CDR1 SGHTA, CDR2 FQGNSA. V dropped 4 bases and J dropped 3; count of bases not matched to a gene: 12. In DNA, the CDR3 is TGTGCCAGCAGCTCGAGGGTCGGGGGACTAGCGCGCTACGAGCAGTACTTC. It yields the protein CASSSRVGGLARYEQYF.

The chain has TRBV7-2 and TRBJ2-1; either TRBD1 or TRBD2 may fit D (6 bases each). V dropped 1 base and J dropped 10 bases, with 20 bases sitting between them. The CDR3 runs to 16 residues. CDR1 SGHTA and CDR2 FQGNSA come from the germline V gene. CDR3 nucleotide sequence: TGTGCCAGCAGCTTAGGGCCTAGCGCTTCGCAGGGGGAGCAGTTCTTC. Protein product: CASSLGPSASQGEQFF.

This clonotype was observed a few times. V usage is TRBV10-1 and J usage is TRBJ2-1; TRBD2 agrees at 13 bases. CDR1 is WNHNN, CDR2 SYGVQD, per germline (reference sequence). The CDR3 covers 19 residues. V lost 3 bases to trimming and J lost 9 bases; unmatched junction nucleotides: 17. The CDR3 loop is CASSDYPRTSGSPQREQFF. The DNA for the CDR3 is TGCGCCAGCAGTGATTATCCTCGGACTAGCGGGAGTCCCCAGCGTGAGCAGTTCTTC.

This clonotype showed up just a few times. The rearrangement uses TRBV27 and TRBJ2-7; maybe TRBD1 (6 bases). This CDR3 is built from 11 residues. The V end was cut by 10 bases, the J end by 5 bases, with 12 bases between. Germline V CDR1 and CDR2: MNHEY, SMNVEV (reference sequence). The CDR3 DNA sequence: TGTGCCATCCTCCAGGGGAACGAGCAGTACTTC. Its translation: CAILQGNEQYF.

In nucleotides, the CDR3 is TGTGCCATCAGAGGACAGCTGAACACCGGGGAGCTGTTTTTT. This encodes CAIRGQLNTGELFF. The V gene is TRBV10-3, the J gene TRBJ2-2; possibly TRBD1 for D (6 bases). Looked up from germline, CDR1 is ENHRY and CDR2 is SYGVKD. Trimming left V 6 bases short and J 1 base short, with 9 bases between. The CDR3 extends over 14 amino acids.

This clonotype was observed a few times. A read error may produce the germline difference seen at one junction end. The gene calls are TRBV2 and TRBJ2-1, with 14 nucleotides matching TRBD2. The CDR3 totals 17 residues. Germline CDR1 is SNHLY and CDR2 is FYNNEI. The CDR3 reads CASREGGLAGVGYEQFF. CDR3 coding DNA: TGTGCCAGCAGGGAAGGGGGACTAGCGGGAGTCGGGTATGAGCAGTTCTTC.

V usage is TRBV4-2 and J usage is TRBJ2-1, with TRBD2 identical over 11 bases. Germline V lookup: CDR1 LGHNA, CDR2 YNFKEQ. After removal of 1 base from V and 7 bases from J, the junction contained 6 bases not matched to a gene. The CDR3 is made up of 16 amino acids. The CDR3 spells CASSQVAGGLRNEQFF. The CDR3 nucleotides read TGTGCCAGCAGCCAAGTAGCGGGGGGGCTTAGAAATGAGCAGTTCTTC.

The chain carries TRBV7-9 and TRBJ2-7; 11 bases are a match to TRBD2. Trimming at V came to 5 bases and at J to 4 bases, leaving 7 bases not matched to a gene. The CDR3 is 15 residues long. Germline assignment: CDR1 SEHNR and CDR2 FQNEAQ (reference sequence). CDR3 residues: CASSPLAGGPYEQYF. In nucleotides, the CDR3 is TGTGCCAGCAGCCCTTTAGCGGGGGGGCCGTACGAGCAGTACTTC.

This clonotype was detected a few times. The V gene is TRBV5-1, the J gene TRBJ1-2; 7 bases are a match to TRBD1. The CDR3 extends over 15 amino acids. Germline trimming cut 4 bases from V and 3 bases from J; bases unmatched to any gene: 9. CDR1 is SGHRS and CDR2 is YFSETQ in the germline V gene. As DNA, the CDR3 is TGCGCCAGCAGCACAGACAGGGCCCATGACTATGGCTACACCTTC. Its translation is CASSTDRAHDYGYTF.

The rearrangement uses TRBV11-2 and TRBJ2-3; D gene uncertain. Per the germline V gene, CDR1 is SGHAT and CDR2 is FQNNGV. Trimming removed 1 base at V and 2 bases at J, with 16 bases between. The CDR3 covers 17 residues. CDR3 sequence (DNA): TGTGCCAGCAGCTTAGTCAATCTGACCCTATACACAGATACGCAGTATTTT. This gives the protein CASSLVNLTLYTDTQYF.

This clonotype has a handful of counts. This chain joins TRBV6-6 and TRBJ2-1; no clear D gene. V lost 7 bases and J lost 3, with 7 bases in between. CDR3 length: 12 residues. Germline CDR1 MNHNY, CDR2 SVGAGI (reference sequence). The CDR3 DNA is TGTGCCAGCACCGGGCGCTACAATGAGCAGTTCTTC. Its translation: CASTGRYNEQFF.

The chain links TRBV7-9 to TRBJ2-7; possibly TRBD2 for D (6 bases). V dropped 5 bases and J dropped 2 bases, with 13 bases sitting between them. Germline V gives CDR1 SEHNR, CDR2 FQNEAQ (reference sequence). The CDR3 sequence is 14 residues long. CDR3 residues: CASSGDFLTYEQYF. CDR3 nucleotide sequence: TGTGCCAGCAGCGGGGACTTCCTTACCTACGAGCAGTACTTC.

This clonotype has a count of ten or more. V is TRBV4-3 and J is TRBJ1-2; no definite D call. Germline V lookup: CDR1 LGHNA, CDR2 YSLEER. This CDR3 contains 15 residues. Between the trimmed V and J ends, which lost 4 bases and 1 base, there was a span of 13 bases. CDR3 amino acids: CASSLRTEHNYGYTF. The CDR3 bases are TGCGCCAGCAGCCTGAGGACCGAGCATAACTATGGCTACACCTTC.

This clonotype was detected only a few times. This chain uses TRBV29-1 with TRBJ1-1, with unresolved D. The length of the CDR3 is 12 residues. Germline V gene sequence: CDR1 SQVTM, CDR2 ANQGSEA. The V end was cut by 5 bases, the J end by 0 bases, with 7 bases between. This CDR3 reads CSVRPLNTEAFF. The DNA of the CDR3 is TGCAGCGTTCGTCCTCTGAACACTGAAGCTTTCTTT. The entire variable domain, with the rest obtained from reference TRBV29-1 and TRBJ1-1, is as follows: SAVISQKPSRDICQRGTSLTIQCQVDSQVTMMFWYRQQPGQSLTLIATANQGSEATYESGFVIDKFPISRPNLTFSTLTVSNMSPEDSSIYLCSVRPLNTEAFFGQGTRLTVV.

This clonotype showed up many times. The CDR3 is CASSFLPQETQYF. Written as DNA, the CDR3 is TGTGCCAGCAGTTTCCTCCCCCAAGAGACCCAGTACTTC. J is TRBJ2-5 and V is TRBV28; D not certain. V was shortened by 3 bases and J by 1 base, with 6 bases between the two germline ends. CDR3 length: 13 amino acids. In germline, CDR1 is MDHEN, CDR2 SYDVKM.

This clonotype occurred a few times. The chain employs TRBV11-2 and TRBJ2-5, with TRBD1 matching over 8 bases. Trimming cost V 1 base and J 4 bases; bases outside gene matches: 5. CDR1 and CDR2 from the germline V gene are SGHAT and FQNNGV. The CDR3 totals 15 residues. In DNA, the CDR3 is TGTGCCAGCAGCTTAGGGGACAGGTTCACAGAGACCCAGTACTTC. Amino acid sequence: CASSLGDRFTETQYF.

This sequence joins TRBV4-1 and TRBJ2-7; D could derive from TRBD1 or TRBD2 (5 bases each). The germline V gene encodes CDR1 MGHRA and CDR2 YSYEKL. Trimming left V 0 bases short and J 7 bases short, with 16 bases between. The CDR3 is made up of 15 amino acids. CDR3 residues: CASSQERGAMGEQYF. DNA of the CDR3: TGCGCCAGCAGCCAAGAACGAGGGGCTATGGGGGAGCAGTACTTC.

This rearrangement joins TRBV4-3 to TRBJ2-7; 11 bases match TRBD2. J was trimmed by 10 bases and V by 0 bases; bases with no gene match: 8. Germline assignment: CDR1 LGHNA and CDR2 YSLEER. The CDR3 is 15 amino acids. The CDR3 region has the DNA TGCGCCAGCAGCCAAGACCTTGATAGCGGGAGGGCCCAGTACTTC. It codes for CASSQDLDSGRAQYF.

This clonotype was recorded a few times. The chain uses TRBV27 and TRBJ1-4; possibly TRBD1 for D (5 bases). Germline loops: CDR1 MNHEY, CDR2 SMNVEV (reference sequence). This CDR3 comprises 14 residues. V dropped 4 bases and J dropped 8 bases, with 14 bases sitting between them. The DNA for the CDR3 is TGTGCCAGCAGTTCCCCAGGGCGTGACGAAAAACTGTTTTTT. Amino acid sequence: CASSSPGRDEKLFF.

This clonotype was counted only a few times. This chain connects TRBV3-1 to TRBJ2-5; no definite D call. The CDR3 runs 14 residues. Trimming removed 11 bases from V and 3 bases from J, with 19 bases in between. Germline loops: CDR1 LGHDT, CDR2 YNNKEL (reference sequence). The CDR3 bases are TGTGCCGTCGATTCGCGGCTAAGGGAAGAGACCCAGTACTTC. This sequence encodes CAVDSRLREETQYF.

This clonotype has more than one count but fewer than ten. The chain is built from TRBV21-1 and TRBJ2-7. TRBV21-1 corresponds to a pseudogene. The CDR3 runs 10 residues. CDR3 bases: TGTGCCAGTGACGGGTGCGAGCAGTACTTC. It codes for CASDGCEQYF.

The V gene is TRBV6-5, the J gene TRBJ2-1; D may match TRBD1 or TRBD2 (5 bases each). CDR3 length: 10 amino acids. Trimming removed 7 bases at V and 15 bases at J, with 13 bases between. CDR1 is MNHEY and CDR2 is SVGAGI in the germline V gene. CDR3 protein: CASIVQGAFF. The DNA for the CDR3 is TGTGCCAGCATTGTCCAGGGAGCGTTCTTC.

The sample holds many counts of this clonotype. The chain employs TRBV12-3 or TRBV12-4 and TRBJ2-7; no definite D call. The CDR3 has 13 amino acids. Trimming shortened V by 1 base and J by 1 base, and 5 bases separated the two germline ends. CDR3 DNA: TGTGCCAGCAGTTTAGGTCCGTCCTACGAGCAGTACTTC. This encodes CASSLGPSYEQYF.

The rearrangement joins TRBV4-3 to TRBJ2-7, with D maybe TRBD2 (6 bases). V gave up 0 bases and J gave up 6 bases, with 9 bases separating them. The CDR3 contains 13 residues. Germline V gene lookup returns CDR1 LGHNA and CDR2 YSLEER. CDR3 amino acids: CASSQDRGFEQYF. The CDR3 nucleotides are TGCGCCAGCAGCCAAGACCGGGGGTTCGAGCAGTACTTC.

The chain joins TRBV7-3 to TRBJ2-3; D ambiguous. Trimming took off 3 bases at V and 5 bases at J, with 9 bases between the two ends. This CDR3 comprises 13 residues. Germline values: CDR1 SGHTA, CDR2 FQGTGA. The CDR3 DNA is TGTGCCAGCAGCTTCGCGCCGGGAGATACGCAGTATTTT. The encoded protein is CASSFAPGDTQYF.

This clonotype was seen many times. The chain combines TRBV9 with TRBJ1-3, with 9 bases that match TRBD1. V gave up 1 base and J gave up 4 bases; unmatched junction bases: 3. The CDR3 is made up of 15 amino acids. Germline CDR1 is SGDLS and CDR2 is YYNGEE. The CDR3 loop reads CASSVRTGEGNTIYF. CDR3 DNA sequence: TGTGCCAGCAGCGTAAGGACAGGGGAAGGAAACACCATATATTTT.

This clonotype was recorded a few times. The V and J genes are TRBV10-3 and TRBJ2-7, with 13 bases lining up with TRBD2. The CDR3 has 18 residues. V was clipped by 2 bases and J by 0 bases; unmatched bases: 7. From germline, CDR1 is ENHRY and CDR2 SYGVKD. The CDR3 loop is CAISEQGLAGSISYEQYF. CDR3 bases: TGTGCCATCAGTGAGCAGGGACTAGCGGGATCCATCTCCTACGAGCAGTACTTC.

V usage is TRBV6-1 and J usage is TRBJ2-1, with 9 positions matching TRBD1. The CDR3 contains 14 residues. CDR1 is MNHNS, CDR2 SASEGT, per germline. J lost 8 bases, V lost 6 bases, and 8 bases had no gene match. DNA of the CDR3: TGTGCCAGCAGCCTTCGGGACAGGGTCCATGAGCAGTTCTTC. Its protein is CASSLRDRVHEQFF.